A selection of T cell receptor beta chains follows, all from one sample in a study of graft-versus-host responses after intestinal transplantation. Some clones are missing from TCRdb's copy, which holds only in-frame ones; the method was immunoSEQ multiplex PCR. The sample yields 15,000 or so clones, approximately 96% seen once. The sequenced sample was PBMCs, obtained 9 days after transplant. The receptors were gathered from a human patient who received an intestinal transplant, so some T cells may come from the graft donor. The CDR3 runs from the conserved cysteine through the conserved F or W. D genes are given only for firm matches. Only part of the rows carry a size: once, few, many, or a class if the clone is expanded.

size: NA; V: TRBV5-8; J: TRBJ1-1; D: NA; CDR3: CASSLVMNTEAFF; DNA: TGTGCCAGCAGCTTGGTCATGAACACTGAAGCTTTCTTT
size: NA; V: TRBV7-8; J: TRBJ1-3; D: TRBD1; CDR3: CASSLADRGLGNTIYF; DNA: TGTGCCAGCAGCTTAGCAGACAGGGGGCTTGGAAACACCATATATTTT
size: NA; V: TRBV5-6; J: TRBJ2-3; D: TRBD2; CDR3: CASSLNIAGESTDTQYF; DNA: TGTGCCAGCAGCTTAAATATAGCGGGAGAGAGCACAGATACGCAGTATTTT
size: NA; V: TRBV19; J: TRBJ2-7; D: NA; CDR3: CASSPGGAYEQYF; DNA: TGTGCCAGTTCTCCAGGGGGGGCCTACGAGCAGTACTTC
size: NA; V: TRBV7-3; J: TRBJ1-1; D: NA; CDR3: CASSSTGMNTEAFF; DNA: TGTGCCAGCAGCTCCACTGGGATGAACACTGAAGCTTTCTTT
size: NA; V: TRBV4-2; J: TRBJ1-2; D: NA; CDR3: CASTPTRSRVIYGYTF; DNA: TGTGCCAGCACCCCGACCAGGTCTAGGGTGATCTATGGCTACACCTTC
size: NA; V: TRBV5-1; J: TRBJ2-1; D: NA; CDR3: CASKISGPLNEQFF; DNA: TGCGCCAGCAAGATTAGCGGCCCCTTGAATGAGCAGTTCTTC
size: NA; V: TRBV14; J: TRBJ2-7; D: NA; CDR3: CASSQVPARSCYEQYF; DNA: TGTGCCAGCAGCCAAGTCCCGGCCCGCTCTTGCTACGAGCAGTACTTC
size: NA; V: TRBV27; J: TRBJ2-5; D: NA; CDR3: CASSLAGSPGRYF; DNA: TGTGCCAGCAGTTTGGCGGGGAGTCCCGGTCGCTACTTC
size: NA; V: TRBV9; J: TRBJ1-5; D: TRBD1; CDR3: CASSEGTASNQPQHF; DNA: TGTGCCAGCAGCGAGGGGACAGCTAGCAATCAGCCCCAGCATTTT
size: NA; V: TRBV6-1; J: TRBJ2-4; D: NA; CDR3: CASSESGQIAKNIQYF; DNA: TGTGCCAGCAGTGAATCCGGACAGATAGCCAAAAACATTCAGTACTTC
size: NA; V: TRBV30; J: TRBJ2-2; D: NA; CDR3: CAWTLPGSGRRELFF; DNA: TGTGCCTGGACCCTACCCGGCAGCGGTCGTCGGGAGCTGTTTTTT
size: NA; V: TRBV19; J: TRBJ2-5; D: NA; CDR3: CASSKGQAQETQYF; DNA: TGTGCCAGTAGTAAAGGCCAGGCCCAAGAGACCCAGTACTTC
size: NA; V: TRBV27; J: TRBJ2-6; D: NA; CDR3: CASSISGANVLTF; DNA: TGTGCCAGCAGCATCTCTGGGGCCAACGTCCTGACTTTC
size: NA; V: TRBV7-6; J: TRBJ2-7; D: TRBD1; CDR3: CASSLVAGQGKNEQYF; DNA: TGTGCCAGCAGCTTAGTCGCAGGACAGGGGAAAAACGAGCAGTACTTC
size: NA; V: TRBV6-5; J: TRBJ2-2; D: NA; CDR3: CASSLNSANTGELFF; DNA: TGTGCCAGCAGCCTGAATAGCGCGAACACCGGGGAGCTGTTTTTT
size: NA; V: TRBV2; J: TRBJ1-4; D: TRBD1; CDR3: CASSVPGQVLEKLFF; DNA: TGTGCCAGCAGTGTACCGGGACAGGTGCTTGAAAAACTGTTTTTT
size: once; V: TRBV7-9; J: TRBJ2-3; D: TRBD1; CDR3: CASSWGQGPDTQYF; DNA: TGTGCCAGCAGCTGGGGACAGGGCCCAGATACGCAGTATTTT
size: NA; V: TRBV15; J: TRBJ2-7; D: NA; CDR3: CATSLGAPSSYEQYF; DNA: TGTGCCACCAGCCTAGGGGCTCCGAGCTCCTACGAGCAGTACTTC
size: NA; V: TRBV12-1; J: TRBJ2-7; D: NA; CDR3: CATPGGGWPSYEQYF; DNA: TGTGCCACCCCAGGGGGGGGGTGGCCTTCCTACGAGCAGTACTTC
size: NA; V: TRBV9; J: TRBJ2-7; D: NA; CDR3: CASSVALLDEQYF; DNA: TGTGCCAGCAGCGTAGCCTTATTAGACGAGCAGTACTTC
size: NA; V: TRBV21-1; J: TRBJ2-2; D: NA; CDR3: CASSRIVPGRRTGELFF; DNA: TGTGCCAGCAGCAGGATTGTCCCGGGCAGACGGACCGGGGAGCTGTTTTTT
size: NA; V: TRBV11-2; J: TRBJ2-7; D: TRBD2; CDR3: CASSLEGTTYYEQYF; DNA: TGTGCCAGCAGCTTAGAGGGGACTACCTACTACGAGCAGTACTTC
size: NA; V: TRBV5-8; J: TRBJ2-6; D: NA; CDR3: CASSLRRARRVDSGANVLTF; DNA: TGTGCCAGCAGCTTGAGGAGGGCACGCCGGGTTGACTCTGGGGCCAACGTCCTGACTTTC
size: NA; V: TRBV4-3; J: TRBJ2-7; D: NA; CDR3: CASSVTGSSYEQYF; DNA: TGCGCCAGCAGCGTCACAGGGAGCTCCTACGAGCAGTACTTC
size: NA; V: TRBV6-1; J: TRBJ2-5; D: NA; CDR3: CASSDELLSGETQYF; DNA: TGTGCCAGCAGTGACGAGCTTCTGAGCGGGGAGACCCAGTACTTC
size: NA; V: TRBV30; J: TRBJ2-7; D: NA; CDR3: CAWSLNPGYEQYF; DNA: TGTGCCTGGAGTCTAAACCCGGGGTACGAGCAGTACTTC
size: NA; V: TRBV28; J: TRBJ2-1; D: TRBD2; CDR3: CASSLSASGSDFDEQFF; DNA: TGTGCCAGCAGTTTATCCGCTAGCGGGAGCGATTTCGATGAGCAGTTCTTC
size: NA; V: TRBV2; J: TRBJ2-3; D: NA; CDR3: CASSDAPRGDTQYF; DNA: TGTGCCAGCAGTGACGCACCCAGGGGAGATACGCAGTATTTT
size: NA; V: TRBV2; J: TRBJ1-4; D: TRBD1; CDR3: CASRSQGEGSMNEKLFF; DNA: TGTGCCAGCAGATCACAGGGGGAAGGGTCTATGAATGAAAAACTGTTTTTT
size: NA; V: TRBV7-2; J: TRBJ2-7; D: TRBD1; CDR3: CASSLADRSWGYEQYF; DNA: TGTGCCAGCAGCTTAGCGGACAGGTCTTGGGGTTACGAGCAGTACTTC
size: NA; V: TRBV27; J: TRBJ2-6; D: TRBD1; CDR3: CASSLDRGQLTGANVLTF; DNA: TGTGCCAGCAGTCTTGACAGGGGGCAGTTGACTGGGGCCAACGTCCTGACTTTC
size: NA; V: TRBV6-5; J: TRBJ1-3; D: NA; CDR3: CASSYNPDTIYF; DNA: TGTGCCAGCAGTTACAACCCGGACACCATATATTTT
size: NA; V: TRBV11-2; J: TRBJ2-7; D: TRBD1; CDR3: CASSAAGGEGYEQYF; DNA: TGTGCCAGCAGCGCGGCAGGGGGCGAGGGCTACGAGCAGTACTTC
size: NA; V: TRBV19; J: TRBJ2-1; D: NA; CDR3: CASGNRDGNEQFF; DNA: TGTGCCAGTGGAAACAGGGATGGCAATGAGCAGTTCTTC
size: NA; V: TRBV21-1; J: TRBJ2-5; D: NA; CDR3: CASSKEGVRRQRGRSGTGETQYF; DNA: TGTGCCAGCAGCAAAGAAGGAGTTCGAAGACAGAGGGGACGGAGTGGGACAGGAGAGACCCAGTACTTC
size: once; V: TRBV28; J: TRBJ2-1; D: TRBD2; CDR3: CASSRVVAGVGEQFF; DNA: TGTGCCAGCAGCCGGGTCGTAGCGGGAGTCGGTGAGCAGTTCTTC
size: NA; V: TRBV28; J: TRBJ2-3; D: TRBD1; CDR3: CASSFAGTGPQETQYF; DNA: TGTGCCAGCAGTTTCGCGGGGACAGGGCCCCAAGAGACGCAGTATTTT
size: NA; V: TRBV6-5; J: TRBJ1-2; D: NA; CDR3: CASSYSNRWGYTF; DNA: TGTGCCAGCAGTTACTCGAATCGGTGGGGCTACACCTTC
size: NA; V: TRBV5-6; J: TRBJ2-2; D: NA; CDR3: CASSLAGNTGELFF; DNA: TGTGCCAGCAGCTTGGCGGGCAACACCGGGGAGCTGTTTTTT
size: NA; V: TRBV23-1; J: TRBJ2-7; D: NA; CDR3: CASQSGGSSYEQYF; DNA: TGCGCCAGCCAGTCGGGGGGCTCCTCCTACGAGCAGTACTTC
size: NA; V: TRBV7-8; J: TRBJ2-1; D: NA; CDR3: CASSLDAAELASHEQFF; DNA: TGTGCCAGCAGCTTAGACGCGGCCGAGCTAGCGTCCCATGAGCAGTTCTTC
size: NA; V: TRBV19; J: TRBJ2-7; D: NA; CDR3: CASSIRGEAYEQYF; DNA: TGTGCCAGTAGTATCAGGGGCGAAGCCTACGAGCAGTACTTC